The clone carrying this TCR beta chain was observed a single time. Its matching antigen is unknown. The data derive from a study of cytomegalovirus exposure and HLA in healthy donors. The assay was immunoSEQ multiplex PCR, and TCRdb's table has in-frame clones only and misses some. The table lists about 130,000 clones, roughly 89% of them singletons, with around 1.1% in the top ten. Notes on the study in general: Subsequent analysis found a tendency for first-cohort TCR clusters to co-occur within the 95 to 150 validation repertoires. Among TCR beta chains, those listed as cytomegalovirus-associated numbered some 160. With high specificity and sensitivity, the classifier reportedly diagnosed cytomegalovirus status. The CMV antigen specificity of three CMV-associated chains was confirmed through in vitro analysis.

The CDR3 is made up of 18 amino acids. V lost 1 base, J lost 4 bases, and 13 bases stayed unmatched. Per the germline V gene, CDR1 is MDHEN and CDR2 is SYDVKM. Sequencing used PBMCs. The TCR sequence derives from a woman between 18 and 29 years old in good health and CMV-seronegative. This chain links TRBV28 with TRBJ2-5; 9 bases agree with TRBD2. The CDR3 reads CASSLSEGVSGRLETQYF. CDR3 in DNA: TGTGCCAGCAGTTTATCGGAGGGGGTTAGCGGGAGATTAGAGACCCAGTACTTC.